A selection of T cell receptor beta chains follows, all from one sample in a study of cytomegalovirus exposure and HLA in healthy donors. TCRdb's copy holds only in-frame clones and misses some; the assay was immunoSEQ multiplex PCR. Altogether 100,000 to 150,000 clones are present, just under 80% being singletons, with the ten largest covering 4.5% to 5.5%. Material for sequencing was PBMCs. The source of these receptors is a man aged 30 to 45 in good health and CMV-seronegative. The CDR3 runs from the conserved cysteine through the conserved F or W. Each record gives: V gene, J gene, D gene, clone size, CDR3 protein, CDR3 DNA. D genes are given only for firm matches. Some rows have no size entry. The others give once, few or many, or a class for an expanded clone.

v_gene: TRBV4-3
j_gene: TRBJ2-7
d_gene: NA
abundance: few
CDR3aa: CASSLDRTYEQYF
CDR3nt: TGCGCCAGCAGCCTCGATAGAACCTACGAGCAGTACTTC

v_gene: TRBV7-6
j_gene: TRBJ2-7
d_gene: TRBD1
abundance: NA
CDR3aa: CASSTGTGSYEQYF
CDR3nt: TGTGCCAGCAGTACCGGGACAGGTTCCTACGAGCAGTACTTC

v_gene: TRBV7-9
j_gene: TRBJ2-5
d_gene: TRBD1
abundance: NA
CDR3aa: CASSFHPGTGLGETQYF
CDR3nt: TGTGCCAGCAGCTTCCACCCGGGGACAGGGCTGGGAGAGACCCAGTACTTC

v_gene: TRBV19
j_gene: TRBJ2-5
d_gene: NA
abundance: NA
CDR3aa: CASSVDREETQYF
CDR3nt: TGTGCCAGTAGTGTCGACCGGGAAGAGACCCAGTACTTC

v_gene: TRBV13
j_gene: TRBJ2-1
d_gene: NA
abundance: once
CDR3aa: CASRERSPTYNEQFF
CDR3nt: TGTGCCAGCAGGGAGAGAAGCCCCACCTACAATGAGCAGTTCTTC

v_gene: TRBV29-1
j_gene: TRBJ1-2
d_gene: TRBD1
abundance: NA
CDR3aa: CSVVATGIDGYTF
CDR3nt: TGCAGCGTTGTGGCGACAGGGATCGATGGCTACACCTTC

v_gene: TRBV6-1
j_gene: TRBJ1-1
d_gene: TRBD1
abundance: NA
CDR3aa: CASSEERGRAFF
CDR3nt: TGTGCCAGCAGTGAAGAAAGGGGGCGAGCTTTCTTT

v_gene: TRBV5-1
j_gene: TRBJ2-7
d_gene: TRBD1
abundance: NA
CDR3aa: CASTLGQDYEQYF
CDR3nt: TGCGCCAGCACCCTGGGACAGGACTACGAGCAGTACTTC

v_gene: TRBV5-1
j_gene: TRBJ1-1
d_gene: TRBD1
abundance: NA
CDR3aa: CASSAGTETEAFF
CDR3nt: TGCGCCAGCAGCGCCGGGACAGAGACTGAAGCTTTCTTT

v_gene: TRBV4-2
j_gene: TRBJ1-1
d_gene: TRBD1
abundance: NA
CDR3aa: CASSQEVVRGAEAFF
CDR3nt: TGTGCCAGCAGCCAAGAAGTGGTCAGGGGGGCTGAAGCTTTCTTT

v_gene: TRBV7-9
j_gene: TRBJ2-1
d_gene: NA
abundance: NA
CDR3aa: CASSLTGSGSGNEQFF
CDR3nt: TGTGCCAGCAGCTTAACCGGGTCAGGGTCGGGCAATGAGCAGTTCTTC

v_gene: TRBV5-4
j_gene: TRBJ1-1
d_gene: TRBD1
abundance: NA
CDR3aa: CASSLTGVNTEAFF
CDR3nt: TGTGCCAGCAGCTTGACAGGGGTGAACACTGAAGCTTTCTTT

v_gene: TRBV6-4
j_gene: TRBJ2-1
d_gene: TRBD1
abundance: NA
CDR3aa: CASRPDRGPMSEQFF
CDR3nt: TGTGCCAGCAGACCCGACAGGGGCCCCATGTCTGAGCAGTTCTTC

v_gene: TRBV4-3
j_gene: TRBJ2-7
d_gene: TRBD2
abundance: NA
CDR3aa: CASSQGLAGNYEQYF
CDR3nt: TGCGCCAGCAGCCAAGGACTAGCGGGGAACTACGAGCAGTACTTC

v_gene: TRBV27
j_gene: TRBJ1-6
d_gene: NA
abundance: NA
CDR3aa: CASRIGQPNSPLHF
CDR3nt: TGTGCCAGCAGAATTGGGCAGCCTAATTCACCCCTCCACTTT

v_gene: TRBV28
j_gene: TRBJ1-5
d_gene: NA
abundance: NA
CDR3aa: CASSSNDRFNQPQHF
CDR3nt: TGTGCCAGCAGCTCTAATGACAGATTCAATCAGCCCCAGCATTTT

v_gene: TRBV15
j_gene: TRBJ1-5
d_gene: TRBD1
abundance: NA
CDR3aa: CATSRDRGRSQPQHF
CDR3nt: TGTGCCACCAGCAGGGACAGGGGGAGGAGTCAGCCCCAGCATTTT

v_gene: TRBV19
j_gene: TRBJ1-5
d_gene: NA
abundance: few
CDR3aa: CASSTPGPQHF
CDR3nt: TGTGCCAGTAGTACCCCGGGGCCCCAGCATTTT

v_gene: TRBV27
j_gene: TRBJ2-7
d_gene: TRBD1
abundance: NA
CDR3aa: CASSLGTGAFYEQYF
CDR3nt: TGTGCCAGCAGCTTAGGCACAGGGGCGTTCTACGAGCAGTACTTC

v_gene: TRBV6-1
j_gene: TRBJ2-7
d_gene: NA
abundance: NA
CDR3aa: CASSEGRTASGQYF
CDR3nt: TGTGCCAGCAGTGAAGGCAGGACTGCCTCTGGGCAGTACTTC

v_gene: TRBV27
j_gene: TRBJ1-1
d_gene: NA
abundance: NA
CDR3aa: CASSLAAGVEAFF
CDR3nt: TGTGCCAGCAGTTTAGCGGCAGGGGTTGAAGCTTTCTTT

v_gene: TRBV11-3
j_gene: TRBJ2-3
d_gene: NA
abundance: NA
CDR3aa: CASSLNSDTQYF
CDR3nt: TGTGCCAGCAGCTTAAACTCAGATACGCAGTATTTT